Below, 24 T cell receptor beta chains from the same sample are listed, as sequenced in a study of control samples from healthy donors and cancer patients. Sequencing was performed with immunoSEQ multiplex PCR; in TCRdb, only in-frame clones are kept and a portion is missing. The data contain over 100,000 clones, about 90% of them singletons. The sample taken for sequencing was blood. Receptors originate from a woman in her 50s in good health.

The CDR3 DNA sequence: TGTGCCAGCAGCCGACAGGGGGGCATCACCGGGGAGCTGTTTTTT. Translating gives CASSRQGGITGELFF. The chain links TRBV3-1 (or the pseudogene TRBV3-2) to TRBJ2-2; TRBD1 aligns across 9 bases. The CDR3 spans 15 residues. V trimming: 4 bases; J trimming: 4 bases; junction bases outside the gene matches: 4. CDR1 is LGHDT and CDR2 is YNNKEL in the germline V gene (reference sequence).

The chain combines TRBV7-9 with TRBJ1-1; tentatively, D is TRBD1 (6 bases). The V end lost 5 bases, the J end lost 1 base, and 11 bases lay between the germline ends. Germline loops: CDR1 SEHNR, CDR2 FQNEAQ (reference sequence). The CDR3 is 14 residues long. The CDR3 loop is CASSRPTGNTEAFF. In nucleotides, the CDR3 is TGTGCCAGCAGCCGGCCGACAGGGAACACTGAAGCTTTCTTT.

V and J are TRBV2 and TRBJ1-2; 7 nucleotides align to TRBD1. The CDR3 is 15 residues long. Germline assignment: CDR1 SNHLY and CDR2 FYNNEI. V lost 6 bases to trimming and J lost 4 bases; unmatched junction nucleotides: 11. CDR3: CASSPGGGRGYGYTF. The CDR3 DNA is TGTGCCAGCAGCCCCGGAGGGGGCCGGGGCTATGGCTACACCTTC.

The CDR3 protein is CASSFGTPQETQYF. In nucleotides, the CDR3 is TGTGCCAGCAGCTTCGGGACACCTCAAGAGACCCAGTACTTC. V gene TRBV11-2 combines with J gene TRBJ2-5, with D perhaps matching TRBD1 (6 bases). The CDR3 covers 14 residues. Trimming left V 3 bases short and J 2 bases short, with 10 bases between. The germline V gene encodes CDR1 SGHAT and CDR2 FQNNGV.

The rearrangement links TRBV5-4 to TRBJ2-3; D possibly corresponds to TRBD2 (6 bases). Trimming pared 4 bases from V and 1 base from J, leaving 13 bases between. Germline V CDR1 and CDR2: SGHNT, YYREEE (reference sequence). The CDR3 is made up of 15 amino acids. The DNA of the CDR3 is TGTGCCAGCAGCACCTCTAGCGCCGGCACAGATACGCAGTATTTT. It translates to CASSTSSAGTDTQYF.

V gene TRBV10-3 combines with J gene TRBJ1-2; D not certain. Germline values: CDR1 ENHRY, CDR2 SYGVKD. V shed 0 bases and J shed 4 bases, with 12 bases lying between them. This CDR3 contains 15 residues. CDR3 region: CAISESAGASYGYTF. The CDR3 DNA is TGTGCCATCAGTGAGTCGGCGGGCGCCTCCTATGGCTACACCTTC.

The V gene is TRBV9, the J gene TRBJ2-5; no firm D call. Deletions cut 0 bases from V and 2 bases from J, with 5 bases between. This CDR3 region has 13 residues. Per the germline V gene, CDR1 is SGDLS and CDR2 is YYNGEE. This CDR3 is CASSVGFQETQYF. DNA for the CDR3: TGTGCCAGCAGCGTAGGCTTTCAAGAGACCCAGTACTTC.

CDR3 nucleotide sequence: TGTGCCAGCAGCCAAGTCCGGTCGTATGGCTACACCTTC. Translated: CASSQVRSYGYTF. This rearrangement joins TRBV7-2 to TRBJ1-2; D gene unclear. The germline V and J ends were trimmed by 5 bases and 5 bases, with 12 bases remaining between them. The CDR3 consists of 13 residues. CDR1 and CDR2 (germline): SGHTA, FQGNSA.

The gene calls are TRBV5-1 and TRBJ2-3, with a tentative D call TRBD2 (5 bases). The CDR3 extends over 13 amino acids. Germline V gene lookup returns CDR1 SGHRS and CDR2 YFSETQ. Trimming took 6 bases from V and 3 from J, leaving 11 bases between them. The CDR3 nucleotides are TGCGCCAGCACGGACTTATTAACAGATACGCAGTATTTT. Its protein product is CASTDLLTDTQYF.

V and J are TRBV18 and TRBJ2-1; 10 bases are a match to TRBD1. The trim removed 8 bases at V and 7 bases at J, leaving 14 bases unmatched. This CDR3 is built from 16 residues. CDR1 is KGHSH and CDR2 is LQKENI in the germline V gene. The CDR3 DNA sequence: TGTGCCAGCACCAGCCGAGGGGACAGGGGATGGAATGAGCAGTTCTTC. It specifies CASTSRGDRGWNEQFF.

V and J are TRBV5-4 and TRBJ2-5; D possibly uses TRBD1 or TRBD2 (6 bases each). The CDR3 extends over 15 amino acids. Germline V gives CDR1 SGHNT, CDR2 YYREEE (reference sequence). Trimming cost V 4 bases and J 3 bases, with 16 bases left between them. CDR3 in amino acids: CASSARGVRKETQYF. The CDR3 nucleotides are TGTGCCAGCAGCGCGAGGGGGGTAAGGAAAGAGACCCAGTACTTC.

The rearrangement joins TRBV5-1 to TRBJ1-1; tentative D call: TRBD1 (6 bases). The CDR3 extends over 13 amino acids. The V gene lost 4 bases and the J gene lost 6 bases, with 13 bases spanning the gap. Per germline, CDR1 SGHRS and CDR2 YFSETQ. CDR3 region: CASSPGGGAEAFF. Written as DNA, the CDR3 is TGCGCCAGCAGCCCGGGAGGGGGAGCTGAAGCTTTCTTT.

The chain links TRBV7-9 to TRBJ2-5, with D unclear. The V gene lost 1 base and the J gene lost 2 bases, with 5 bases spanning the gap. The CDR3 covers 13 residues. Germline CDR1 SEHNR, CDR2 FQNEAQ (reference sequence). The CDR3 is CASSLGAQETQYF. The CDR3 DNA reads TGTGCCAGCAGCTTAGGTGCTCAAGAGACCCAGTACTTC.

The V gene is TRBV27, the J gene TRBJ2-5, with 7 positions matching TRBD2. Trimming removed 6 bases from V and 4 bases from J; junction bases left unmatched: 8. This CDR3 is built from 14 residues. Germline lookup yields CDR1 MNHEY and CDR2 SMNVEV (reference sequence). CDR3 loop: CASRRRTGGETQYF. The CDR3 DNA is TGTGCCAGCAGACGGAGGACGGGGGGAGAGACCCAGTACTTC.

This clone came up once. The CDR3 region has the DNA TGTGCCAGCAGCCCACCGCATAGACTAGCGGGGGCCATCAATGAGCAGTTCTTC. Translating gives CASSPPHRLAGAINEQFF. V is TRBV7-9 and J is TRBJ2-1; TRBD2 aligns across 12 bases. With 5 bases clipped from V and 6 bases from J, the junction kept 14 bases outside the gene matches. Germline loops: CDR1 SEHNR, CDR2 FQNEAQ (reference sequence). The CDR3 covers 18 residues.

This clone was picked up one time. The chain is built from TRBV15 and TRBJ1-2, with D perhaps matching TRBD1 (6 bases). CDR3 size: 14 residues. Trimming took 10 bases from V and 4 from J, leaving 19 bases between them. The germline V gene encodes CDR1 LNHNV and CDR2 YYDKDF (reference sequence). This CDR3 is CAIRPGGQLYGYTF. The CDR3 DNA reads TGTGCCATCCGCCCCGGCGGACAGCTCTATGGCTACACCTTC.

The chain recombines TRBV18 with TRBJ2-5, with 9 bases lining up with TRBD2. Trimming removed 3 bases from V and 1 base from J; junction bases left unmatched: 3. CDR1 is KGHSH, CDR2 LQKENI, per germline. The CDR3 is 15 residues long. CDR3: CASSPLAGTQETQYF. The CDR3 nucleotides are TGTGCCAGCTCACCTCTAGCGGGGACCCAAGAGACCCAGTACTTC. The variable domain in full, completed from reference TRBV18 and TRBJ2-5, reads NAGVMQNPRHLVRRRGQEARLRCSPMKGHSHVYWYRQLPEEGLKFMVYLQKENIIDESGMPKERFSAEFPKEGPSILRIQQVVRGDSAAYFCASSPLAGTQETQYFGPGTRLLVL.

This sequence joins TRBV10-1 and TRBJ2-1, with TRBD1 matching over 8 bases. Germline values: CDR1 WNHNN, CDR2 SYGVQD (reference sequence). The CDR3 extends over 13 amino acids. V shed 3 bases and J 13 bases; nucleotides not matched to a gene: 8. The CDR3 sequence: CASSESGQGNQFF. The CDR3 bases are TGCGCCAGCAGTGAATCCGGACAGGGTAACCAGTTCTTC.

This chain links TRBV7-6 with TRBJ2-6; unclear D gene. In germline, CDR1 is SGHVS, CDR2 FNYEAQ. The CDR3 has 16 residues. Deletions cut 1 base from V and 2 bases from J, with 9 bases between. The CDR3 coding sequence is TGTGCCAGCAGCTTAGGGGCGAACACTGGGGCCAACGTCCTGACTTTC. Translation gives CASSLGANTGANVLTF.

This rearrangement joins TRBV6-5 to TRBJ1-1; a weak D match, TRBD1 (5 bases). Germline-derived CDR1 and CDR2 are MNHEY and SVGAGI. This CDR3 region has 15 residues. Trimming left V 7 bases short and J 3 bases short, with 18 bases between. This chain's CDR3 is CASTRGEYWDTEAFF. The CDR3 DNA follows: TGTGCCAGCACGAGAGGGGAGTACTGGGACACTGAAGCTTTCTTT.

On this clone itself: The junction differs from germline at one of its ends, possibly a read error. The J gene is TRBJ2-1, the V gene TRBV7-7; D is perhaps TRBD1 or TRBD2 (5 bases each). The CDR3 loop spans 13 amino acids. Germline lookup yields CDR1 SSHAT and CDR2 FNYEAQ (reference sequence). The CDR3 DNA reads as TGTGCTAGCAGCTTAACCAAAGGGACGAGAAAGCTCTTC. It specifies CASSLTKGTRKLF. The full variable domain, with the rest looked up from reference TRBV7-7 and TRBJ2-1, is GAGVSQSPRYKVTKRGQDVTLRCDPISSHATLYWYQQALGQGPEFLTYFNYEAQPDKSGLPSDRFSAERPEGSISTLTIQRTEQRDSAMYRCASSLTKGTRKLFGPGTRLTVL.

This clone appeared once. V gene TRBV27 combines with J gene TRBJ2-7; D is ambiguous. The germline V gene encodes CDR1 MNHEY and CDR2 SMNVEV (reference sequence). The CDR3 covers 11 residues. V lost 4 bases and J lost 3, with 4 bases in between. The CDR3 DNA reads as TGTGCCAGCAGTTCGGGCTACGAGCAGTACTTC. This translates into CASSSGYEQYF.

This clone was picked up one time. The chain recombines TRBV13 with TRBJ2-7; 10 nucleotides agree with TRBD1. The V and J ends lost 5 bases and 6 bases, in that order; junction bases with no gene match: 7. The length of the CDR3 is 14 residues. CDR1 and CDR2 (germline): PRHDT, FYEKMQ (reference sequence). The CDR3: CASSKTGGSLEQYF. CDR3 bases: TGTGCCAGCAGCAAGACAGGGGGCTCCCTCGAGCAGTACTTC.

The rearrangement links TRBV9 to TRBJ2-3; D uncertain. The length of the CDR3 is 15 residues. V was clipped by 0 bases and J by 2 bases, with 10 bases between them. Germline V lookup: CDR1 SGDLS, CDR2 YYNGEE. CDR3 bases: TGTGCCAGCAGCGTAGTTGGGTATCCCACAGATACGCAGTATTTT. Translation: CASSVVGYPTDTQYF. Supplemented by reference TRBV9 and TRBJ2-3, the full variable domain reads DSGVTQTPKHLITATGQRVTLRCSPRSGDLSVYWYQQSLDQGLQFLIQYYNGEERAKGNILERFSAQQFPDLHSELNLSSLELGDSALYFCASSVVGYPTDTQYFGPGTRLTVL.